This entry features one T cell receptor (beta chain) sequence. Its antigen is still unknown. This record comes from a study of OX40 agonist ivuxolimab in advanced cancers. Study background: Ivuxolimab was administered intravenously to patients at 0.01 to 10 mg/kg every 2 weeks. Three patients got partial responses; one had hepatocellular carcinoma and two had cutaneous melanoma. General observations from the study: Among the nonresponders, some also had low normalized T-cell clonal expansion. At 0.1-3.0 mg/kg, partial responders had clonal expansion among the lowest observed.

Here immunoSEQ multiplex PCR was the method, and the copy in TCRdb shows in-frame clones only, minus some. Altogether about 67,000 clones are present, more than 75% being singletons, with the ten largest covering about 8.2%. V was pared by 1 base and J by 4 bases, with 4 bases between. The CDR3 is 12 amino acids. Germline V gene lookup returns CDR1 SQVTM and CDR2 ANQGSEA. The rearrangement joins TRBV29-1 to TRBJ2-2; the D is unclear. This specimen consisted of CD4+ or CD8+ T cells sorted from blood, obtained in a trial of the OX40 agonist ivuxolimab. The TCR originated in an adult with an advanced solid tumor such as melanoma, head and neck, liver or kidney cancer. CDR3 region: CSVEGSTGELFF. In nucleotides, the CDR3 is TGCAGCGTTGAAGGGAGCACCGGGGAGCTGTTTTTT.